This TCR beta chain comes out of a study of T-cell reconstitution after alpha-beta-depleted transplantation in children. TCRbeta library construction was performed incorporating unique molecular identifiers. TCRdb independently ran MiXCR on the PCR reads; one entry per CDR3 protein. The sample includes just over 350,000 distinct CDR3 sequences, roughly 14% of them seen just once. This clonotype has ten or more counts. The specimen was PBMCs, collected from the stem cell graft. This receptor was identified in a human donor who donated a stem cell graft to a child with Fanconi anemia.

DNA for the CDR3: TGTGCCAGCAGTTTGTCCCGGGGAGGGAATGAGCAGTTCTTC. It encodes CASSLSRGGNEQFF. V usage is TRBV12-3 or TRBV12-4 and J usage is TRBJ2-1; 7 bases agree with TRBD2. This CDR3 has 14 residues. Trimming cost V 3 bases and J 7 bases; bases outside gene matches: 6.